The sequence of this TCR beta chain was determined in a study of early T cells in non-severe SARS-CoV-2 infection. In the study overall: It was bulk RNA from unsorted whole blood that was sequenced, and the chains were unpaired.

Comment on this clonotype: What it recognizes is unknown.

Study-wide results and limits: The VDJdb matching leaned toward anti-spike CD8 responses and overlooked private and CD4 specificities.

Attachment of unique molecular identifiers to individual cDNA molecules was performed. Each CDR3 protein is one row after TCRdb ran MiXCR on the 5' RACE reads. The data hold about 110,000 distinct CDR3 sequences, with roughly 10% observed a single time. CDR1 is DFQATT and CDR2 is SNEGSKA in the germline V gene (reference sequence). Between the trimmed V and J ends, which lost 3 bases and 0 bases, there was a span of 8 bases. This CDR3 is built from 13 residues. The rearrangement uses TRBV20-1 and TRBJ2-5, with D perhaps given as TRBD1 or TRBD2 (5 bases each). Material for sequencing was whole blood. The receptor comes from an adult who was a healthcare worker with PCR-confirmed SARS-CoV-2 infection or an uninfected control (not recorded which). The CDR3, as DNA: TGCAGTGCTAGGGAGGACAACCAAGAGACCCAGTACTTC. Protein product: CSAREDNQETQYF.